The clone carrying this T cell receptor (beta chain) has more than one count but fewer than ten. Its matching antigen is unknown. The CDR3 loop spans 12 amino acids. CDR1 and CDR2 from the germline V gene are SNHLY and FYNNEI. Trimming took 5 bases from V and 7 from J, leaving 9 bases between them. The record originates from a study of shared clonotypes between healthy human individuals. The test was conducted at deep level. Repertoires were generated with immunoSEQ multiplex PCR, while TCRdb's copy carries only in-frame clones and drops some. Of around 2.1 million clones in the sample, 85% to 95% were seen once. Notes on the study in general: Shared clonotypes: 4.5% to 6% naive CD4, about 3.3% naive CD8, about 2.4% memory CD4, approximately 0.37% memory CD8. Rarefaction showed sorted-subset sequencing was incomplete despite large depth.

The naive CD8 fraction comprised CD45RO-negative cells positively selected for CCR7 and excluded terminally differentiated effector memory CD45RA+ cells. Nashville, Tennessee was home to all donors, each a Caucasian adult. Sequencing was performed on naive CD8+ T cells from PBMCs. The V call is TRBV2, the J call TRBJ1-5; D may be TRBD1 (6 bases). The TCR comes from a man younger than 35 in good health. Some clones in this sample may be carry-over from other donors' samples. The CDR3 loop is CASSLRGQPQHF. DNA for the CDR3: TGTGCCAGCAGTCTCAGGGGACAGCCCCAGCATTTT. Together with reference TRBV2 and TRBJ1-5, the CDR3 gives the full variable domain: EPEVTQTPSHQVTQMGQEVILRCVPISNHLYFYWYRQILGQKVEFLVSFYNNEISEKSEIFDDQFSVERPDGSNFTLKIRSTKLEDSAMYFCASSLRGQPQHFGDGTRLSIL.